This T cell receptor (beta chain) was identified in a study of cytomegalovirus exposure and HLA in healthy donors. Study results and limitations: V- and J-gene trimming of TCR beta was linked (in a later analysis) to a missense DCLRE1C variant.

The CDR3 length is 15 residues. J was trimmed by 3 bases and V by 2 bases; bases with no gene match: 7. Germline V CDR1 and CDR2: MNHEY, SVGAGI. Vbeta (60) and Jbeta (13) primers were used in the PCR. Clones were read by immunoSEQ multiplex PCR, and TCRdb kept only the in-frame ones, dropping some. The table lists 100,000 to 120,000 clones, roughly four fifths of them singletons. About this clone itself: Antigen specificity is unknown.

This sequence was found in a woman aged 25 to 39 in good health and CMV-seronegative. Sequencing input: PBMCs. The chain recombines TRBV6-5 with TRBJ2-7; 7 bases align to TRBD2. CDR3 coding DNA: TGTGCCAGCAGTTACAGACTAGCCGGTAGCTACGAGCAGTACTTC. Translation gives CASSYRLAGSYEQYF.